The 8 T cell receptor beta chains listed next were all sequenced from one sample in a study of cytomegalovirus exposure and HLA in healthy donors. Method: immunoSEQ multiplex PCR; TCRdb's copy keeps in-frame clones and lacks some. The sample consists of approximately 150,000 clones, about nine tenths of them appearing once. The sample consisted of PBMCs. The receptors originated from a man between 18 and 35 years old in good health and CMV-seropositive.

The chain links TRBV10-2 to TRBJ2-1; D call uncertain. CDR1 and CDR2 from the germline V gene are WSHSY and SAAADI. This CDR3 comprises 14 residues. The germline V and J ends were trimmed by 7 bases and 4 bases, with 14 bases remaining between them. CDR3 amino acids: CASTPTTEYNEQFF. CDR3 sequence (DNA): TGCGCCAGCACCCCGACGACGGAGTACAATGAGCAGTTCTTC.

The rearrangement joins TRBV28 to TRBJ2-3, with 8 bases aligning to TRBD2. The trim removed 3 bases at V and 5 bases at J, leaving 10 bases unmatched. In germline, CDR1 is MDHEN, CDR2 SYDVKM. This CDR3 region has 16 residues. The CDR3 region has the DNA TGTGCCAGCAGTTTCGGAAACGGGAGGGCGGAAGATACGCAGTATTTT. Translated: CASSFGNGRAEDTQYF.

The chain uses TRBV25-1 and TRBJ2-2, with D perhaps matching TRBD2 (5 bases). V was shortened by 0 bases and J by 6 bases, with 8 bases between the two germline ends. Germline assignment: CDR1 MGHDK and CDR2 SYGVNS. The CDR3 loop spans 14 amino acids. The CDR3 DNA reads as TGTGCCAGCAGTGAATATATGGGAGCCGGGGAGCTGTTTTTT. It codes for CASSEYMGAGELFF.

CDR3 sequence reads: CASSVVDSSYEQYF. DNA for the CDR3: TGTGCCAGCAGCGTAGTTGACAGTTCCTACGAGCAGTACTTC. The J gene is TRBJ2-7, the V gene TRBV9, with a weak D call TRBD1 (5 bases). Trimming left V 0 bases short and J 1 base short, with 8 bases between. The CDR3 sequence is 14 residues long. CDR1 and CDR2 from the germline V gene are SGDLS and YYNGEE. The full variable domain, rest sourced from reference TRBV9 and TRBJ2-7, is DSGVTQTPKHLITATGQRVTLRCSPRSGDLSVYWYQQSLDQGLQFLIQYYNGEERAKGNILERFSAQQFPDLHSELNLSSLELGDSALYFCASSVVDSSYEQYFGPGTRLTVT.

This clone is a singleton in its sample. The chain carries TRBV10-3 and TRBJ2-1; 7 bases are a match to TRBD1. CDR3 length: 14 residues. Germline V gives CDR1 ENHRY, CDR2 SYGVKD. V lost 4 bases, J lost 8 bases, and 8 bases stayed unmatched. The CDR3 sequence is CAISGGTEWDEQFF. Written as DNA, the CDR3 is TGTGCCATCAGTGGGGGGACAGAGTGGGATGAGCAGTTCTTC.

CDR3 loop: CASRVAGGVDTQYF. CDR3 in DNA: TGTGCCAGCAGGGTAGCGGGGGGTGTGGATACGCAGTATTTT. J is TRBJ2-3 and V is TRBV6-5; 10 bases agree with TRBD2. The CDR3 totals 14 residues. The V gene end was trimmed by 6 bases and the J gene end by 6 bases; junction bases not matched to a gene: 6. Germline CDR1 MNHEY, CDR2 SVGAGI.

The rearrangement links TRBV10-3 to TRBJ2-3; 8 nucleotides agree with TRBD2. Looked up from germline, CDR1 is ENHRY and CDR2 is SYGVKD. The CDR3 runs 15 residues. The V and J ends lost 4 bases and 7 bases, in that order; junction bases with no gene match: 10. This CDR3 reads CAISGELSGRNTQYF. CDR3 sequence (DNA): TGTGCCATCAGTGGGGAGCTAAGCGGGAGAAATACGCAGTATTTT.

The chain carries TRBV19 and TRBJ1-1, with D unresolved. The CDR3 is 16 residues long. Looked up from germline, CDR1 is LNHDA and CDR2 is SQIVND (reference sequence). V gave up 4 bases and J gave up 4 bases, with 19 bases separating them. DNA of the CDR3: TGTGCCAGTAGTACCATCTCAGAAGGGAGAAGCACTGAAGCTTTCTTT. The encoded protein is CASSTISEGRSTEAFF.